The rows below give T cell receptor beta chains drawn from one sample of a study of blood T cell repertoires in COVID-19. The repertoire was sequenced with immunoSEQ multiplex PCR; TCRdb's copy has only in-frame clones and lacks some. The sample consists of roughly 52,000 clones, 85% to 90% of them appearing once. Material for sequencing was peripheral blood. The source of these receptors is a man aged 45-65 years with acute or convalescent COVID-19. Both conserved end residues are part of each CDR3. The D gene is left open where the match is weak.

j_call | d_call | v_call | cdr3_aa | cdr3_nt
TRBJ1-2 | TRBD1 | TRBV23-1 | CPTRRPRQGSVNYGYTF | TGCCCCACCCGCCGACCGCGACAGGGATCCGTGAACTATGGCTACACCTTC
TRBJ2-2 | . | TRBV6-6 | CASRQDRSNTGELFF | TGTGCCAGCAGGCAAGACAGGTCGAACACCGGGGAGCTGTTTTTT
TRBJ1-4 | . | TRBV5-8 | CASRDLPATNEKLFF | TGTGCCAGCAGGGACTTACCTGCAACTAATGAAAAACTGTTTTTT
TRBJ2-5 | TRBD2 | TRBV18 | CASGILAGERETQYF | TGTGCCAGCGGGATACTAGCGGGAGAGAGGGAGACCCAGTACTTC
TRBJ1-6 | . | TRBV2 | CASNTGNTPLHF | TGTGCCAGCAACACAGGGAACACACCCCTCCACTTT
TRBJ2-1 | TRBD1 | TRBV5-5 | CASSQDRGTSYNEQFF | TGTGCCAGCAGTCAAGACAGGGGGACTTCGTACAATGAGCAGTTCTTC
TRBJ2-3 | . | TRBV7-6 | CASSVQNTDTQYF | TGTGCCAGCAGCGTTCAGAACACAGATACGCAGTATTTT
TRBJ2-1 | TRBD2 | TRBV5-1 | CASSLSSGRVGEQFF | TGCGCCAGCAGCTTGTCCAGCGGGAGGGTTGGAGAGCAGTTCTTC
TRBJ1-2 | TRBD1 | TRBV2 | CASSGWTGDGYGYTF | TGTGCCAGCAGTGGGTGGACAGGGGATGGCTATGGCTACACCTTC
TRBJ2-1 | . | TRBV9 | CASSVFSSDLSYNEQFF | TGTGCCAGCAGCGTATTTTCTAGCGACCTCTCCTACAATGAGCAGTTCTTC
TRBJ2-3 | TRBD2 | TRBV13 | CASSFISGGKTDTQYF | TGTGCCAGCAGCTTTATATCGGGAGGGAAAACAGATACGCAGTATTTT
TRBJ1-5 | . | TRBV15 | CATSRDWAQPQHF | TGTGCCACCAGCAGAGATTGGGCCCAGCCCCAGCATTTT
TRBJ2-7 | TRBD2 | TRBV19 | CASSMRVAGDSYEQYF | TGTGCCAGTAGTATGAGGGTAGCGGGAGATTCCTACGAGCAGTACTTC
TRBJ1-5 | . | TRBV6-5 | CASETRRYQPQHF | TGTGCCAGCGAGACAAGGCGCTATCAGCCCCAGCATTTT